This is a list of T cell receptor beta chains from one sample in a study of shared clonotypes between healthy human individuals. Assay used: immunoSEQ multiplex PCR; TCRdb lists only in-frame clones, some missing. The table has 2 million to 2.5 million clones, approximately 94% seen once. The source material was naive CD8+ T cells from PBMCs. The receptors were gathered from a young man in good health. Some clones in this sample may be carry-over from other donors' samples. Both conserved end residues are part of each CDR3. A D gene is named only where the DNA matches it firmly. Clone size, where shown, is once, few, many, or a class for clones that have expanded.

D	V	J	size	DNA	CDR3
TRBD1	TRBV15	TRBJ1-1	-	TGTGCCACCAGCAGCTGGGACAGGGGTATTGAAGCTTTCTTT	CATSSWDRGIEAFF
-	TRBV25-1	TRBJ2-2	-	TGTGCCAGCAGTGAACGTAGACAGGCCGGGGAGCTGTTTTTT	CASSERRQAGELFF
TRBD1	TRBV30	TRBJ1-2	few	TGTGCCTGGAGTAAAACATACGACAGGGGGAATGGCTACACCTTC	CAWSKTYDRGNGYTF
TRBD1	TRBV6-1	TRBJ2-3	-	TGTGCCAGCAGTGATCCTCGTACAGGGGGCATTACAGATACGCAGTATTTT	CASSDPRTGGITDTQYF
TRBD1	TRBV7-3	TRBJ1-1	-	TGTGCCAGCAGCTTAAAAGGGGACAGGGGATTCACTGAAGCTTTCTTT	CASSLKGDRGFTEAFF
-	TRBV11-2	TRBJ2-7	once	TGTGCCAGCAGCTTCGGGCCAATCTCCTACGAGCAGTACTTC	CASSFGPISYEQYF
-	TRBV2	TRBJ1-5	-	TGTGCCAGCAGCACGACGGATAGCAATCAGCCCCAGCATTTT	CASSTTDSNQPQHF
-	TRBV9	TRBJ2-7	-	TGTGCCAGCAGCGTAGTGGATGACGACGAGCAGTACTTC	CASSVVDDDEQYF
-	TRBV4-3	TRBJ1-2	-	TGCGCCAGCAGCCAGGTAGCAGGGGCACTCTATGGCTACACCTTC	CASSQVAGALYGYTF
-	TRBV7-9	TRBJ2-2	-	TGTGCCAGCAGCCTAGAGGGGTTTATTGAAGGGGAGCTGTTTTTT	CASSLEGFIEGELFF
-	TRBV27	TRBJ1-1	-	TGTGCCAGCAGTTTGCGGAGTCCGGTGGGCTTAAACACTGAAGCTTTCTTT	CASSLRSPVGLNTEAFF
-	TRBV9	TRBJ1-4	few	TGTGCCAGCAGCGTAGGTGGGAGGATGGGTGAAAAACTGTTTTTT	CASSVGGRMGEKLFF